This entry describes one T cell receptor beta chain. Antigen specificity is unknown. Profiled with immunoSEQ multiplex PCR; TCRdb holds only in-frame clones, not every one. The sample records more than 20,000 clones, over 75% being singletons. V was clipped by 3 bases and J by 5 bases; unmatched bases: 4. Germline loops: CDR1 LNHDA, CDR2 SQIVND (reference sequence). The CDR3 is 13 residues long. This record comes from a study of chemoradiotherapy in HPV16-positive cancers. Overall study results and limits: During treatment, candidate HPV-specific clones and E7-related motifs expanded in tumor.

Here the sequenced sample was blood, taken from a patient who underwent chemoradiotherapy. The chain recombines TRBV19 with TRBJ2-7; 7 bases line up with TRBD1. The sequence derives from a human donor with HPV-associated anogenital cancer. The CDR3 coding sequence is TGTGCCAGTAGTATCTCAGGGGGTCACGAGCAGTACTTC. Its translation is CASSISGGHEQYF.